This T cell receptor (beta chain) was captured by sequencing in a study of blood T cell repertoires in COVID-19. Germline V gene sequence: CDR1 SGHNT, CDR2 YYREEE (reference sequence). V dropped 0 bases and J dropped 2 bases, with 12 bases sitting between them. The CDR3 sequence is 15 residues long. Profiled with immunoSEQ multiplex PCR; TCRdb holds only in-frame clones, not every one. The sample consists of approximately 330,000 clones, 80% to 90% of them appearing once. The sample comprised PBMCs or T cells enriched from blood (not recorded which). The chain is built from TRBV5-4 and TRBJ2-7, with D perhaps matching TRBD2 (5 bases). This sequence originates from a woman between 40 and 55 years old with acute COVID-19. Here the CDR3 DNA reads TGTGCCAGCAGCTTGGGAGCGGATACTACCTACGAGCAGTACTTC. Its protein is CASSLGADTTYEQYF. Full variable domain (outside the CDR3, taken from reference TRBV5-4 and TRBJ2-7): ETGVTQSPTHLIKTRGQQVTLRCSSQSGHNTVSWYQQALGQGPQFIFQYYREEENGRGNFPPRFSGLQFPNYSSELNVNALELDDSALYLCASSLGADTTYEQYFGPGTRLTVT.